These 26 T cell receptor beta chains were all obtained from the same sample, sequenced in a study of CXCR3-negative and CXCR3-positive naive CD8 T cells. General study results and limits: Compared with CXCR3-negative naive cells, CXCR3-positive naive cells showed more hydrophobic TRB CDR3s.

UMI-tagged TRB cDNA libraries were built via 5' RACE. Reanalyzing the 5' RACE reads, TCRdb keeps one entry per CDR3 protein, without DNA. There are 55,000 to 70,000 distinct CDR3 sequences in the sample, with about 0.68% held by the top ten. Antigen specificity for these receptors is unknown. Sequenced material: naive CXCR3+ CD8+ T cells from blood. Documented subset: CD45RO-CCR7+CD27+CD95- naive CD8+ T cells expressing CXCR3 (TNR3+). The receptors were gathered from a human donor in good health. Some clones in this sample may be carry-over from other donors' samples.

The chain couples TRBV29-1 to TRBJ2-1; TCRdb's D call, TRBD1, is unchecked because there is no DNA. This CDR3 is built from 16 residues. In germline, CDR1 is SQVTM, CDR2 ANQGSEA. The chain's CDR3 is CSVEGSPGKLYNEQFF.

The chain couples TRBV7-2 to TRBJ2-7; TCRdb outputs TRBD2, but without DNA this stays unchecked. CDR1 and CDR2 from the germline V gene are SGHTA and FQGNSA. This CDR3 is 17 amino acids long. The CDR3 loop is CASSLGGNSNWANEQYF. The full variable domain, completed using reference TRBV7-2 and TRBJ2-7, is GAGVSQSPSNKVTEKGKDVELRCDPISGHTALYWYRQSLGQGLEFLIYFQGNSAPDKSGLPSDRFSAERTGGSVSTLTIQRTQQEDSAVYLCASSLGGNSNWANEQYFGPGTRLTVT.

The genes are TRBV27 and TRBJ2-1; TCRdb proposes TRBD1, but this gene call is untestable without DNA. The germline CDR1 and CDR2 sequences are MNHEY and SMNVEV (reference sequence). This CDR3 region has 15 residues. This CDR3 reads CASITNRGGIGEQFF.

The V gene is TRBV6-4, the J gene TRBJ2-1; TCRdb returns TRBD1, unconfirmable since there is no DNA. This CDR3 spans 14 amino acids. Looked up from germline, CDR1 is MRHNA and CDR2 is SNTAGT. The CDR3 here is CASSDPDWGYEQFF.

The chain uses TRBV7-9 and TRBJ2-4; TCRdb picks TRBD2, but there is no DNA to check that call. The CDR3 runs to 14 residues. Germline V gives CDR1 SEHNR, CDR2 FQNEAQ (reference sequence). CDR3 in amino acids: CASSEGGTKNIQYF. Based on the CDR3 plus reference TRBV7-9 and TRBJ2-4, the full variable domain is DTGVSQNPRHKITKRGQNVTFRCDPISEHNRLYWYRQTLGQGPEFLTYFQNEAQLEKSRLLSDRFSAERPKGSFSTLEIQRTEQGDSAMYLCASSEGGTKNIQYFGAGTRLSVL.

The rearrangement links TRBV5-1 to TRBJ2-1; TCRdb's D call of TRBD2 is untestable without DNA. The V gene's germline CDR1 is SGHRS and CDR2 YFSETQ. The CDR3 has 16 amino acids. CDR3 region: CASSNYLAGPVDEQFF.

CDR3 protein: CASSKIGIGRNQPQHF. This chain uses TRBV21-1 with TRBJ1-5. TRBV21-1 is annotated as a pseudogene. This CDR3 is built from 16 residues.

The CDR3 is CASSLDSGVSYNEQFF. The chain carries TRBV5-1 and TRBJ2-1; the D gene TCRdb calls, TRBD2, cannot be checked with no DNA. The CDR3 extends over 16 amino acids. Germline V gene lookup returns CDR1 SGHRS and CDR2 YFSETQ. The full variable domain, its missing parts supplied by reference TRBV5-1 and TRBJ2-1, is KAGVTQTPRYLIKTRGQQVTLSCSPISGHRSVSWYQQTPGQGLQFLFEYFSETQRNKGNFPGRFSGRQFSNSRSEMNVSTLELGDSALYLCASSLDSGVSYNEQFFGPGTRLTVL.

The gene calls are TRBV10-3 and TRBJ1-4; TCRdb designates TRBD1, a call that cannot be tested without DNA. This CDR3 has 14 residues. CDR1 is ENHRY and CDR2 is SYGVKD in the germline V gene. The chain's CDR3 is CAISEQGGNEKLFF.

The chain is built from TRBV30 and TRBJ2-7; the D call of TRBD1 rests on TCRdb alone, since no DNA is present to check it. CDR1 and CDR2 from the germline V gene are GTSNPN and SVGIG (reference sequence). CDR3 size: 13 residues. This CDR3 reads CAWSVSGGYEQYF.

J is TRBJ2-7 and V is TRBV29-1; no DNA is available, so the TRBD1 call from TCRdb remains unchecked. CDR1 is SQVTM, CDR2 ANQGSEA, per germline. The CDR3 runs to 15 residues. The CDR3 protein is CSVELSGQVTYEQYF.

The J gene is TRBJ2-1, the V gene TRBV4-1; TCRdb's D call of TRBD1 is untestable without DNA. The germline V gene has CDR1 MGHRA and CDR2 YSYEKL. The CDR3 length is 16 residues. The CDR3: CASSQDWGLGAGEQFF.

This sequence joins TRBV7-6 and TRBJ2-5; TCRdb selects TRBD1, and the lack of DNA leaves this call unchecked. CDR3 length equals 18 residues. Germline V lookup: CDR1 SGHVS, CDR2 FNYEAQ. The CDR3 reads CASSSSDRALSYQETQYF.

V is TRBV27 and J is TRBJ2-3; the TRBD2 assignment by TCRdb is unverifiable without DNA. The CDR3 has 19 amino acids. Germline assignment: CDR1 MNHEY and CDR2 SMNVEV (reference sequence). The CDR3 region is CASRPTTGTSGGGTDTQYF.

The genes are TRBV28 and TRBJ2-7; the D call from TCRdb, TRBD1, cannot be confirmed without DNA. Looked up from germline, CDR1 is MDHEN and CDR2 is SYDVKM. The CDR3 runs 15 residues. The CDR3 sequence is CASSRQGTLTYEQYF. The variable domain in full, completed from reference TRBV28 and TRBJ2-7, reads DVKVTQSSRYLVKRTGEKVFLECVQDMDHENMFWYRQDPGLGLRLIYFSYDVKMKEKGDIPEGYSVSREKKERFSLILESASTNQTSMYLCASSRQGTLTYEQYFGPGTRLTVT.

The chain is built from TRBV4-3 and TRBJ2-1; TCRdb indicates TRBD1, and absent DNA this call remains unverified. This CDR3 is built from 15 residues. Per germline, CDR1 LGHNA and CDR2 YSLEER. Here the CDR3 reads CASRPGTGAFNEQFF.

The chain is built from TRBV7-2 and TRBJ1-4. The CDR3 consists of 15 residues. Germline assignment: CDR1 SGHTA and CDR2 FQGNSA. This CDR3 reads CASSLVAGYNEKLFF.

The rearrangement links TRBV29-1 to TRBJ1-1. CDR1 and CDR2 (germline): SQVTM, ANQGSEA. The CDR3 is 12 amino acids. The CDR3 loop is CSVDSMNTEAFF.

Here the CDR3 reads CASSYSTVNTEAFF. V is TRBV6-5 and J is TRBJ1-1. This CDR3 is 14 amino acids long. Per germline, CDR1 MNHEY and CDR2 SVGAGI.

V gene TRBV11-3 combines with J gene TRBJ2-7; TCRdb names TRBD1, which stays unverified in the absence of DNA. CDR1 is SGHNT, CDR2 YENEEA, per germline. This CDR3 contains 17 residues. CDR3 amino acids: CASSLSPPGQGFYEQYF.

The chain uses TRBV27 and TRBJ2-7; no DNA is available, so the TRBD2 call from TCRdb remains unchecked. Germline CDR1 is MNHEY and CDR2 is SMNVEV (reference sequence). The CDR3 runs 15 residues. CDR3 region: CASSFWAGGIYEQYF.

The V and J genes are TRBV7-9 and TRBJ2-1; the D gene TCRdb calls, TRBD1, cannot be checked with no DNA. Germline CDR1 and CDR2: SEHNR and FQNEAQ (reference sequence). The CDR3 is 15 amino acids. The CDR3 loop reads CASSLIKTGFDEQFF.

This chain links TRBV27 with TRBJ2-3; TCRdb proposes TRBD1, but this gene call is untestable without DNA. The CDR3 is 15 residues long. Per germline, CDR1 MNHEY and CDR2 SMNVEV (reference sequence). CDR3 loop: CASTRGLAFTDTQYF.

This chain uses TRBV3-1 with TRBJ2-3. Per the germline V gene, CDR1 is LGHDT and CDR2 is YNNKEL (reference sequence). The CDR3 length is 11 residues. The CDR3 loop is CASSQADTHYF.

The V call is TRBV12-3 or TRBV12-4, the J call TRBJ2-1; TCRdb's D call, TRBD2, is unchecked because there is no DNA. The CDR3 spans 15 residues. The CDR3 sequence: CASTSPGGPFNEQFF.

V usage is TRBV12-3 or TRBV12-4 and J usage is TRBJ2-1; TCRdb proposes TRBD1, but this gene call is untestable without DNA. The CDR3 loop spans 14 amino acids. The CDR3 reads CASSHPGTYDEQFF.